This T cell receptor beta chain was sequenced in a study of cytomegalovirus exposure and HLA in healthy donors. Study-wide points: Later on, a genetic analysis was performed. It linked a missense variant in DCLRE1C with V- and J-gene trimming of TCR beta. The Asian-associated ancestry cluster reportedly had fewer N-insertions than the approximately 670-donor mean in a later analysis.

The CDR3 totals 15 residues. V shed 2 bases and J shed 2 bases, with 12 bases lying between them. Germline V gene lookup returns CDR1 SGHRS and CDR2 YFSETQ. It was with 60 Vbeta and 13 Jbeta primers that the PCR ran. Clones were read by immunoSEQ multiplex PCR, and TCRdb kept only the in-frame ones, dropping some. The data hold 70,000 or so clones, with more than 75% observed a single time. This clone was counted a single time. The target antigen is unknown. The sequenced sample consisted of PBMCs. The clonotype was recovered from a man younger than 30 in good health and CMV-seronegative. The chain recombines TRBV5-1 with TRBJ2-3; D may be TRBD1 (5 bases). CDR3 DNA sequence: TGCGCCAGCAGCTTTGGGGCCAGGGACACAGATACGCAGTATTTT. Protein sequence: CASSFGARDTDTQYF. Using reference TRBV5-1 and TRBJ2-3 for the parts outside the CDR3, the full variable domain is KAGVTQTPRYLIKTRGQQVTLSCSPISGHRSVSWYQQTPGQGLQFLFEYFSETQRNKGNFPGRFSGRQFSNSRSEMNVSTLELGDSALYLCASSFGARDTDTQYFGPGTRLTVL.